Listed below are T cell receptor beta chains from one sample, sequenced in a study of shared clonotypes between healthy human individuals. Data came from immunoSEQ multiplex PCR; TCRdb stores just in-frame clones and leaves some out. This table has roughly 1 million clones, around 78% appearing once. Sequencing was performed on memory CD4+ T cells from PBMCs. The source of these receptors is a man between 18 and 35 years old in good health. Some clones in this sample may be carry-over from other donors' samples. CDR3s include the opening cysteine and the closing phenylalanine or tryptophan. Fields, in order: V gene, CDR3 length, CDR3 protein.

TRBV6-6	15	CASTPFGTGGNTIYF
TRBV2	12	CASSEGNEGQYF
TRBV18	14	CASSSGTANTEAFF
TRBV6-5	11	CASRGSGGHTF
TRBV22-1	17	CPGRDRSEQSRANVLTF
TRBV5-6	16	CASSLGGLAGYNEQFF
TRBV7-6	16	CASSVASGMAAGELFF
TRBV9	13	CASSVGMDTEAFF
TRBV2	16	CASSHPGTGGSQPQHF
TRBV5-4	15	CASSSTGVNTGELFF
TRBV28	14	CASSLRQVNTEAFF
TRBV15	14	CATAGRGHTDTQYF
TRBV2	11	CASSREETQYF
TRBV6-1	15	CASSEAAASNQPQHF
TRBV2	14	CASSGRTDNQPQHF
TRBV5-1	11	CASRRDGELFF
TRBV28	15	CASSPAGRNTGELFF
TRBV4-3	18	CASSPRAGLGSSYNEQFF
TRBV7-6	15	CASSSLAGRTDTQYF
TRBV5-1	15	CASSLSEGHGGELFF
TRBV28	12	CASTIGPGIAFF
TRBV6-5	15	CASSSRTDWNQPQHF
TRBV10-2	13	CASRRDTNQPQHF
TRBV27	13	CASGSTGGTEAFF
TRBV5-4	11	CASSFQETQYF
TRBV29-1	8	CSTQGYTF
TRBV6-1	15	CASTRQTSSYNEQFF
TRBV28	15	CASSFGGESYNEQFF
TRBV28	13	CASSLATNYGYTF
TRBV6-1	15	CASSEGSGNFYGYTF
TRBV7-2	15	CASSYSAGTNEKLFF